Listed here are 21 T cell receptor beta chains from one sample, sequenced in a study of blood T cell repertoires in COVID-19. TCRdb keeps only in-frame clones here, not all; method: immunoSEQ multiplex PCR. The profile shows 390,000 or so clones, over 75% of them singletons. The material sequenced was PBMCs or T cells enriched from blood (not recorded which). The source is a man aged 18 to 29 who had recovered from COVID-19.

Written as DNA, the CDR3 is TGCGCCAGCAGCCTGGGGGCGGGAGCGTCAGCAGATACGCAGTATTTT. Protein product: CASSLGAGASADTQYF. The gene calls are TRBV5-1 and TRBJ2-3, with D possibly matching TRBD2 (7 bases). Germline V gene lookup returns CDR1 SGHRS and CDR2 YFSETQ. V lost 4 bases and J 4 bases, leaving 19 bases between the germline ends. The CDR3 extends over 16 amino acids.

The chain employs TRBV3-1 (or the pseudogene TRBV3-2) and TRBJ2-6; a weak D match, TRBD2 (6 bases). This CDR3 is built from 16 residues. Germline V lookup: CDR1 LGHDT, CDR2 YNNKEL (reference sequence). Trimming cost V 5 bases and J 0 bases, with 11 bases left between them. The CDR3 bases are TGTGCCAGCAGCTCCAACGGGGGCTCTGGGGCCAACGTCCTGACTTTC. Its translation: CASSSNGGSGANVLTF.

V gene TRBV4-1 combines with J gene TRBJ2-3; TRBD2 matches 7 bases. The length of the CDR3 is 17 residues. Losses at the gene ends were 1 base for V and 1 base for J; bases not matched to a gene: 8. The germline V gene encodes CDR1 MGHRA and CDR2 YSYEKL. The CDR3 DNA reads as TGCGCCAGCAGCCAAGGGATGGTAAGCGGGGGCACAGATACGCAGTATTTT. It is translated as CASSQGMVSGGTDTQYF.

The chain recombines TRBV6-5 with TRBJ2-5, with D possibly being TRBD2 (6 bases). The CDR3 covers 15 residues. Germline-derived CDR1 and CDR2 are MNHEY and SVGAGI. V shed 6 bases and J shed 1 base, with 15 bases lying between them. The CDR3 coding sequence is TGTGCCAGCAGCCACTATAGCGGACTCCAAGAGACCCAGTACTTC. Translated: CASSHYSGLQETQYF.

The chain carries TRBV7-8 and TRBJ2-1; TRBD1 matches at 8 bases. Germline-derived CDR1 and CDR2 are SGHVS and FQNEAQ. With 5 bases clipped from V and 0 bases from J, the junction kept 6 bases outside the gene matches. The CDR3 totals 16 residues. The CDR3 reads CASSHRTGSSYNEQFF. CDR3 nucleotide sequence: TGTGCCAGCAGCCATCGGACAGGGAGCTCCTACAATGAGCAGTTCTTC. Complete variable domain (other parts from reference TRBV7-8 and TRBJ2-1): GAGVSQSPRYKVAKRGQDVALRCDPISGHVSLFWYQQALGQGPEFLTYFQNEAQLDKSGLPSDRFFAERPEGSVSTLKIQRTQQEDSAVYLCASSHRTGSSYNEQFFGPGTRLTVL.

The chain recombines TRBV28 with TRBJ2-7; 7 bases fit TRBD1. The V gene's germline CDR1 is MDHEN and CDR2 SYDVKM. CDR3 length equals 13 residues. J lost 3 bases, V lost 7 bases, and 6 bases had no gene match. DNA of the CDR3: TGTGCCAGCACTCAAAGGGGGCGCTACGAGCAGTACTTC. Encoded protein: CASTQRGRYEQYF.

This chain connects TRBV9 to TRBJ2-1, with 7 bases aligning to TRBD2. This CDR3 is built from 14 residues. With V trimmed by 3 bases and J by 4 bases, 4 bases remained unmatched. In germline, CDR1 is SGDLS, CDR2 YYNGEE. The CDR3 region has the DNA TGTGCCAGCAGCGGGGGAGGGTCGTACAATGAGCAGTTCTTC. Its translation: CASSGGGSYNEQFF.

The DNA of the CDR3 is TGCGCCAGCAGCCTCCCCAGCCAGGGGTACACTGAAGCTTTCTTT. Its translation: CASSLPSQGYTEAFF. V usage is TRBV4-1 and J usage is TRBJ1-1; perhaps TRBD1 as D (6 bases). The CDR3 has 15 amino acids. V lost 4 bases and J 3 bases, leaving 15 bases between the germline ends. Per germline, CDR1 MGHRA and CDR2 YSYEKL.

CDR3 coding DNA: TGTGCCAGCAGCCCCCCCGGGACAGGGAGACGGACCATATATTTT. Translating gives CASSPPGTGRRTIYF. The chain joins TRBV7-6 to TRBJ1-3, with TRBD1 identical over 9 bases. After removal of 5 bases from V and 10 bases from J, the junction contained 12 bases not matched to a gene. The CDR3 has 15 amino acids. CDR1 and CDR2 (germline): SGHVS, FNYEAQ.

This chain's CDR3 is CASSSPGQGAGTQYF. For the CDR3, the DNA is TGTGCCAGCAGCTCGCCGGGACAGGGGGCGGGGACCCAGTACTTC. The chain carries TRBV11-2 and TRBJ2-5; 12 nucleotides agree with TRBD1. The CDR3 extends over 15 amino acids. Losses at the gene ends were 4 bases for V and 7 bases for J; bases not matched to a gene: 7. The germline gives CDR1 SGHAT, CDR2 FQNNGV.

This chain uses TRBV9 with TRBJ2-3; 12 positions agree with TRBD2. J was trimmed by 2 bases and V by 7 bases; bases with no gene match: 8. The CDR3 is 16 residues long. Germline V lookup: CDR1 SGDLS, CDR2 YYNGEE. The DNA for the CDR3 is TGTGCCAGCGGAGAGGCTAGCGGGAGGGTCACAGATACGCAGTATTTT. Protein product: CASGEASGRVTDTQYF.

The V call is TRBV28, the J call TRBJ1-5; TRBD1 aligns across 7 bases. This CDR3 is built from 16 residues. Germline values: CDR1 MDHEN, CDR2 SYDVKM. After removal of 1 base from V and 5 bases from J, the junction contained 8 bases not matched to a gene. The CDR3 DNA sequence: TGTGCCAGCAGTTTATCCCAGACAGGGAGAGATCAGCCCCAGCATTTT. Amino acid sequence: CASSLSQTGRDQPQHF.

This clone showed up just a few times. The chain employs TRBV7-9 and TRBJ1-1; no firm D call. The CDR3 contains 11 residues. V lost 1 base to trimming and J lost 7 bases, with 4 bases between them. Germline lookup yields CDR1 SEHNR and CDR2 FQNEAQ (reference sequence). In nucleotides, the CDR3 is TGTGCCAGCAGCTTAGACAGTGAAGCTTTCTTT. Its translation is CASSLDSEAFF.

This clone occurred a few times. The chain recombines TRBV3-1 (or the pseudogene TRBV3-2) with TRBJ2-1, with D possibly being TRBD2 (5 bases). The CDR3 totals 15 residues. Trimming left V 5 bases short and J 0 bases short, with 11 bases between. Germline assignment: CDR1 LGHDT and CDR2 YNNKEL (reference sequence). CDR3 loop: CASSKGLSSYNEQFF. Here the CDR3 DNA reads TGTGCCAGCAGCAAAGGACTTAGCTCCTACAATGAGCAGTTCTTC.

The chain joins TRBV30 to TRBJ1-2; no definite D call. The CDR3 runs 12 residues. Trimming removed 4 bases at V and 9 bases at J, with 15 bases between. The germline V gene has CDR1 GTSNPN and CDR2 SVGIG (reference sequence). This CDR3 reads CAWTSPRGSYTF. In DNA, the CDR3 is TGTGCCTGGACTTCCCCTCGGGGAAGCTACACCTTC.

The rearrangement joins TRBV4-2 to TRBJ1-5; the D is unclear. CDR3 length equals 16 residues. CDR1 LGHNA and CDR2 YNFKEQ come from the germline V gene. The ends were cut back, 0 bases at V and 5 bases at J, with 14 bases in the middle. The CDR3 is CASSQDPLAAYQPQHF. The CDR3 DNA follows: TGTGCCAGCAGCCAAGATCCGCTGGCGGCCTATCAGCCCCAGCATTTT.

The chain uses TRBV27 and TRBJ1-6, with D perhaps matching TRBD1 (5 bases). Per the germline V gene, CDR1 is MNHEY and CDR2 is SMNVEV (reference sequence). The V end was cut by 5 bases, the J end by 7 bases, with 21 bases between. This CDR3 region has 17 residues. For the CDR3, the DNA is TGTGCCAGCAGTCTTACGGCACCCGGGACTTGGAATTCACCCCTCCACTTT. As protein: CASSLTAPGTWNSPLHF.

The chain uses TRBV7-8 and TRBJ1-3, with D tentatively TRBD1 (6 bases). Germline CDR1 SGHVS, CDR2 FQNEAQ. The ends were cut back, 5 bases at V and 0 bases at J, with 17 bases in the middle. The CDR3 contains 17 residues. For the CDR3, the DNA is TGTGCCAGCAGCATTCCGATTACAGGGCCCTCTGGAAACACCATATATTTT. This sequence encodes CASSIPITGPSGNTIYF. The full variable domain, with the rest looked up from reference TRBV7-8 and TRBJ1-3, is GAGVSQSPRYKVAKRGQDVALRCDPISGHVSLFWYQQALGQGPEFLTYFQNEAQLDKSGLPSDRFFAERPEGSVSTLKIQRTQQEDSAVYLCASSIPITGPSGNTIYFGEGSWLTVV.

This rearrangement joins TRBV6-2 or TRBV6-3 to TRBJ2-3; 9 positions agree with TRBD2. The CDR3 loop spans 20 amino acids. With V trimmed by 1 base and J by 3 bases, 17 bases remained unmatched. The germline CDR1 and CDR2 sequences are MNHEY and SVGEGT. CDR3 coding DNA: TGTGCCAGCAGTTACTGGCCGGGACTAGCCCGTGTTAAGGGTACAGATACGCAGTATTTT. This encodes CASSYWPGLARVKGTDTQYF.

The chain recombines TRBV12-2 with TRBJ2-3; TRBD2 is the table's D call and was not checked against the DNA. TRBV12-2 is a listed pseudogene. This CDR3 spans 15 amino acids. CDR3 sequence reads: CASRLTSGGTVTQYF. The CDR3 region has the DNA TGTGCAAGTCGCTTGACTAGCGGGGGGACCGTTACGCAGTATTTT.

This clone was observed a single time. The chain recombines TRBV7-3 with TRBJ2-2, with a weak D call TRBD1 (6 bases). The CDR3 totals 14 residues. Germline CDR1 reads SGHTA; CDR2 reads FQGTGA. Deletions cut 3 bases from V and 5 bases from J, with 10 bases between. CDR3 region: CASSFDRQTGELFF. CDR3 DNA sequence: TGTGCCAGCAGCTTCGACAGGCAAACCGGGGAGCTGTTTTTT.